This T cell receptor (beta chain) is drawn from a study of T cell responses to AZD1222 COVID-19 vaccine. Whole-study context: Analyses pooled second doses at about 4 or about 12 weeks.

Study-level points and caveats: Across spike, vaccine-associated CD4 TCRs were found, dominant at 160-218 and 743-854. Nearly half of the spike-specific TCRs reportedly recognize variant regions that carry no mutations.

To note about this clone: Its cognate antigen is unknown.

The CDR3 extends over 12 amino acids. The J segment lost 8 bases and the V segment lost 5 bases, leaving 4 bases of the junction unmatched. Germline-derived CDR1 and CDR2 are KGHDR and SFDVKD. Profiling relied on immunoSEQ multiplex PCR, and the TCRdb table lists in-frame clones only, not all of them. Of about 150,000 clones listed, about nine tenths are singletons. The origin of this receptor is an adult in good health. The chain joins TRBV24-1 to TRBJ1-2, with 7 bases identical to TRBD1. The specimen was peripheral blood, collected on day 0 of AZD1222 vaccination. The CDR3 is CATSGQGFGYTF. The CDR3 nucleotides read TGTGCCACCAGTGGACAGGGTTTCGGCTACACCTTC.